The text below deals with one TCR beta chain. Participants were aged roughly 18 to 89 years from more than 20 US areas. V lost 5 bases, J lost 5 bases, and 7 bases stayed unmatched. Germline V CDR1 and CDR2: SNHLY, FYNNEI. CDR3 size: 16 residues. The sample is drawn from a study of blood T cell repertoires in COVID-19. TCRdb's table, derived via immunoSEQ multiplex PCR, lists solely in-frame clones and lacks some. Of about 160,000 clones in the sample, roughly 90% were seen once. The gene calls are TRBV2 and TRBJ2-2, with 11 bases identical to TRBD2. This receptor was taken from a woman aged 50 to 60 who had recovered from COVID-19. The specimen sequenced was PBMCs or T cells enriched from blood (not recorded which). The chain's CDR3 is CASSTLAGGGTGELFF. The CDR3 DNA sequence: TGTGCCAGCAGTACTCTAGCGGGGGGAGGGACCGGGGAGCTGTTTTTT.